This TCR beta chain came from a study of T cell changes during pregnancy in multiple sclerosis. Sequenced by immunoSEQ multiplex PCR; TCRdb stores in-frame clones only, minus some. The sample lists about 110,000 clones, about 90% occurring once. The V end was cut by 1 base, the J end by 9 bases, with 7 bases between. Germline assignment: CDR1 SGHVS and CDR2 FNYEAQ. CDR3 length: 12 amino acids. This TCR came from a female donor with multiple sclerosis, enrolled in a pregnancy study. This chain links TRBV7-6 with TRBJ2-1; the D gene is possibly TRBD1 (5 bases). Sequences were derived from peripheral blood, sampled before pregnancy. Here the CDR3 DNA reads TGTGCCAGCAGCTTAGGGGGCGGTGAGCAGTTCTTC. It encodes CASSLGGGEQFF.